This TCR beta chain derives from a study of blood T cell repertoires in COVID-19. The authors' processing: Estimation of nucleated cell counts relied on the amplification of reference gene primers. The protocol was immunoSEQ multiplex PCR, while the TCRdb copy is restricted to in-frame clones and leaves out a portion. V and J calls and clone size follow that table, whereas D and trimming were derived from the DNA. The table shows approximately 89,000 clones, with approximately 87% occurring only once. Germline CDR1 and CDR2: MNHNS and SASEGT. V was clipped by 2 bases and J by 2 bases, with 7 bases between them. The CDR3 spans 15 residues. This clone has just one count.

Input material: peripheral blood. The chain employs TRBV6-1 and TRBJ2-6; D might be TRBD1 (5 bases). The receptor was derived from a woman in her 70s with acute or convalescent COVID-19. Written as DNA, the CDR3 is TGTGCCAGCAGTGAAAGGGGCACTGGGGCCAACGTCCTGACTTTC. Protein product: CASSERGTGANVLTF.